This T cell receptor (beta chain) was obtained from a study of OX40 agonist ivuxolimab in advanced cancers. The wider study: Antecedent anti-PD-1, anti-PD-L1 or anti-CTLA-4 therapy was permissible, with under 50% having received some.

Method: immunoSEQ multiplex PCR; TCRdb's copy keeps in-frame clones and lacks some. The data show tens of thousands of clones, about 93% seen once. V lost 4 bases, J lost 8 bases, and 15 bases lay in between. CDR3 size: 13 residues. CDR1 and CDR2 from the germline V gene are MGHRA and YSYEKL. Points on this clone: The target antigen is unknown.

Whole-study findings and limits: Expanded clones were, on average, more numerous in CD8+ T cells than in CD4+. At 0.1 to 3.0 mg/kg and by week 6, CD4+ and CD8+ T cells in the blood had expanded clonally. It was not determined which antigens were specifically recognized by the peripheral T cells that had undergone clonal expansion.

The V and J genes are TRBV4-1 and TRBJ2-7; TRBD2 might be the D (7 bases). The receptor comes from an adult with an advanced solid tumor such as melanoma, head and neck, liver or kidney cancer. Sequences were derived from CD4+ or CD8+ T cells sorted from blood, sampled in a trial of the OX40 agonist ivuxolimab. CDR3 nucleotides: TGCGCCAGCAGCCCCGGGGGAGGGGGTAAGCAGTACTTC. Its protein is CASSPGGGGKQYF.